These T cell receptor beta chains were read from a single sample in a study of PD-1 blockade in classical Hodgkin lymphoma. Profiled with immunoSEQ multiplex PCR; TCRdb holds only in-frame clones, not every one. The table has 16,000 or so clones, around 81% seen once; the top ten hold 1%. Material: CD4+ T cells from blood, obtained at baseline. Receptors were obtained from a human donor with classical Hodgkin lymphoma. Both conserved end residues are part of each CDR3. D genes are given only for firm matches. Not all rows give a size; the values are once, few, many and, for expanded clones, a class.

d_gene	abundance	v_gene	j_gene	CDR3aa	CDR3nt
TRBD2	.	TRBV18	TRBJ2-7	CASSQGLANYEQYF	TGTGCCAGCTCACAGGGACTAGCGAACTACGAGCAGTACTTC
.	.	TRBV5-1	TRBJ1-6	CASSLGTGQNSPLHF	TGCGCCAGCAGCTTGGGCACAGGGCAGAATTCACCCCTCCACTTT
.	.	TRBV4-2	TRBJ2-3	CASSQEGQGADTQYF	TGTGCCAGCAGCCAAGAAGGTCAGGGTGCAGATACGCAGTATTTT
.	.	TRBV30	TRBJ2-1	CAWSRDSNNEQFF	TGTGCCTGGAGCCGGGACTCCAACAATGAGCAGTTCTTC
.	.	TRBV5-8	TRBJ2-4	CASSLVVAKNIQYF	TGTGCCAGCAGCTTGGTAGTAGCCAAAAACATTCAGTACTTC
TRBD1	.	TRBV11-2	TRBJ2-7	CASSFPTGPYF	TGTGCCAGCAGCTTCCCGACAGGGCCGTACTTC
.	.	TRBV7-9	TRBJ1-2	CASSPQGSPGGYTF	TGTGCCAGCAGCCCCCAGGGCTCACCGGGGGGCTACACCTTC
.	.	TRBV11-2	TRBJ2-5	CASSLDETGDALSYQETQYF	TGTGCCAGCAGCTTAGATGAGACGGGGGACGCCCTCTCGTACCAAGAGACCCAGTACTTC
TRBD1	.	TRBV10-3	TRBJ2-5	CAISERTGGETQYF	TGTGCCATCAGTGAGAGAACAGGGGGGGAGACCCAGTACTTC
.	few	TRBV19	TRBJ1-1	CASSSGYRTEAFF	TGTGCCAGTAGTTCGGGGTATCGGACTGAAGCTTTCTTT
.	.	TRBV5-8	TRBJ2-4	CATRTRQISIAKNIQYF	TGTGCCACCAGAACTCGACAGATATCGATAGCCAAAAACATTCAGTACTTC
TRBD1	.	TRBV28	TRBJ2-3	CASSPPGQGGTDTQYF	TGTGCCAGCAGCCCTCCTGGACAGGGCGGCACAGATACGCAGTATTTT
.	few	TRBV10-3	TRBJ1-1	CAISESDTEAFF	TGTGCCATCAGTGAGTCGGACACTGAAGCTTTCTTT
.	.	TRBV7-2	TRBJ2-3	CASSLVLGEDTQYF	TGTGCCAGCAGCTTAGTTCTCGGGGAAGATACGCAGTATTTT
.	.	TRBV7-8	TRBJ2-3	CASSLAGRSGQDTQYF	TGTGCCAGCAGCTTAGCGGGGAGGAGTGGGCAAGATACGCAGTATTTT
.	.	TRBV27	TRBJ2-3	CASRPTGLGTDTQYF	TGTGCCAGCAGGCCCACAGGGTTGGGTACAGATACGCAGTATTTT
TRBD1	.	TRBV10-3	TRBJ1-3	CAISGTANSGNTIYF	TGTGCCATCAGCGGGACAGCTAACTCTGGAAACACCATATATTTT
.	few	TRBV7-9	TRBJ1-1	CASSFQSEAFF	TGTGCCAGCAGCTTCCAGTCTGAAGCTTTCTTT
TRBD1	.	TRBV7-2	TRBJ2-2	CASSFPGQTSGELFF	TGTGCCAGCAGCTTTCCGGGACAGACGTCCGGGGAGCTGTTTTTT
.	few	TRBV5-1	TRBJ1-1	CASSLAGYEAFF	TGCGCCAGCAGCTTGGCAGGGTATGAAGCTTTCTTT
TRBD1	.	TRBV7-8	TRBJ2-7	CASSPHRGSSYEQYF	TGTGCCAGCAGCCCGCACAGGGGAAGCTCCTACGAGCAGTACTTC
TRBD1	.	TRBV15	TRBJ2-5	CATSVGQGRGETQYF	TGTGCCACCAGCGTTGGACAGGGTAGAGGGGAGACCCAGTACTTC
.	few	TRBV19	TRBJ1-5	CASMRYADSNQPQHF	TGTGCCAGTATGAGGTACGCCGATAGCAATCAGCCCCAGCATTTT
.	.	TRBV7-8	TRBJ1-3	CASSSPLTGGNTIYF	TGTGCCAGCAGCTCCCCCCTAACAGGGGGAAACACCATATATTTT
TRBD2	.	TRBV6-5	TRBJ2-7	CASRPILAGGHEQYF	TGTGCCAGCAGACCAATCCTAGCGGGGGGCCACGAGCAGTACTTC
.	.	TRBV4-1	TRBJ1-4	CASSQSPSLPGATNEKLFF	TGCGCCAGCAGCCAATCCCCATCCCTCCCGGGGGCAACTAATGAAAAACTGTTTTTT
.	.	TRBV10-3	TRBJ2-7	CASGGPTSYEQYF	TGTGCCTCCGGGGGACCTACCTCCTACGAGCAGTACTTC
TRBD2	.	TRBV4-3	TRBJ2-1	CASSRLSGSSYNEQFF	TGCGCCAGCAGCCGCCTGAGCGGGAGCTCCTACAATGAGCAGTTCTTC
TRBD1	.	TRBV7-6	TRBJ2-2	CASSFGTGSTGELFF	TGTGCCAGCAGCTTTGGGACAGGGAGTACCGGGGAGCTGTTTTTT
.	once	TRBV28	TRBJ1-5	CASSLPLGRGRTDQPQHF	TGTGCCAGCAGTTTACCCCTCGGGAGAGGGAGAACCGATCAGCCCCAGCATTTT
TRBD2	.	TRBV7-2	TRBJ2-3	CASSLAGGGFTDTQYF	TGTGCCAGCAGCTTAGCTGGCGGGGGGTTCACAGATACGCAGTATTTT
TRBD1	.	TRBV5-1	TRBJ2-1	CASSGQGYEQFF	TGCGCCAGCAGCGGACAGGGATATGAGCAGTTCTTC
.	.	TRBV20-1	TRBJ2-7	CSAGTTYEQYF	TGCAGTGCCGGGACGACCTACGAGCAGTACTTC
.	.	TRBV4-3	TRBJ1-3	CASSQDRDSSSLLYF	TGCGCCAGCAGCCAAGACCGGGACTCCAGCTCCCTTTTATATTTT
TRBD1	few	TRBV6-6	TRBJ1-1	CASSTTGGRGAFF	TGTGCCAGCAGTACGACAGGGGGCAGGGGGGCTTTCTTT
TRBD2	.	TRBV5-1	TRBJ2-1	CASSATSGAYNEQFF	TGCGCCAGCAGCGCTACTAGCGGGGCCTACAATGAGCAGTTCTTC
.	.	TRBV7-2	TRBJ1-3	CASSLKDTGSGNTIYF	TGTGCCAGCAGCTTAAAAGACACCGGCTCTGGAAACACCATATATTTT
.	once	TRBV6-5	TRBJ2-6	CASRESGANVLTF	TGTGCCAGCAGGGAATCTGGGGCCAACGTCCTGACTTTC
.	.	TRBV6-6	TRBJ2-5	CASRSDRFGTQYF	TGTGCCAGCAGATCAGACAGGTTTGGGACCCAGTACTTC
TRBD2	once	TRBV6-5	TRBJ2-5	CASSWTSGRAAETQYF	TGTGCCAGCAGTTGGACTAGCGGGAGGGCCGCGGAGACCCAGTACTTC
TRBD1	.	TRBV7-2	TRBJ2-7	CASSFNRGTGEQYF	TGTGCCAGCAGCTTTAACAGGGGAACGGGCGAGCAGTACTTC
TRBD1	.	TRBV7-2	TRBJ2-3	CASSLVLASGTAVADTQYF	TGTGCCAGCAGCTTAGTACTGGCTTCCGGGACAGCGGTGGCAGATACGCAGTATTTT
.	once	TRBV18	TRBJ2-5	CASSPPGRVQETQYF	TGTGCCAGCTCACCACCCGGCAGGGTCCAAGAGACCCAGTACTTC
.	.	TRBV7-9	TRBJ1-1	CASSLVRGENTEAFF	TGTGCCAGCAGCTTAGTGAGAGGGGAGAACACTGAAGCTTTCTTT
TRBD1	.	TRBV27	TRBJ2-5	CASSLSVPQGAATQYF	TGTGCCAGCAGTTTATCTGTCCCCCAGGGGGCGGCGACCCAGTACTTC